A single TCR beta chain is shown here with its context. Its target is unknown. The data belong to a study of cytomegalovirus exposure and HLA in healthy donors. The PCR employed 60 Vbeta primers together with 13 Jbeta primers. The data were produced by immunoSEQ multiplex PCR, yet TCRdb's version contains in-frame clones alone and is incomplete. The sample includes around 160,000 clones, approximately 67% of them seen just once. Whole-study findings and limits: In a later analysis, the majority of CMV-associated beta chains seemingly showed HLA restriction. V- and J-gene trimming in TCR beta was tied to a missense DCLRE1C variant by an analysis performed later. Common viral pathogens seemed to be connected with several of the most significant clusters, according to a later analysis.

Germline assignment: CDR1 SEHNR and CDR2 FQNEAQ (reference sequence). Trimming took 5 bases from V and 4 from J, leaving 9 bases between them. CDR3 size: 13 residues. The rearrangement joins TRBV7-9 to TRBJ1-5, with a possible D match to TRBD1 (6 bases). This TCR was recovered from a woman between 18 and 29 years old in good health and CMV-seropositive. The specimen was PBMCs. In nucleotides, the CDR3 is TGTGCCAGCAGCGTACAGGGTAATCAGCCCCAGCATTTT. It codes for CASSVQGNQPQHF.